This entry describes one T cell receptor (beta chain). Its target is not known. The data derive from a study of T cells in localized non-small cell lung cancer. General observations from the study: Across samples, adjacent lung featured a median around 57 of the top 100 tumor clones. Heterogeneity within the tumor remains possible, as just one region underwent sequencing. There was an association of higher blood T cell density with longer overall survival.

Sequenced by immunoSEQ multiplex PCR; TCRdb stores in-frame clones only, minus some. Altogether 30,000 to 40,000 clones are present, approximately 78% being singletons, with the ten largest covering approximately 33%. Germline CDR1 SGHKS, CDR2 YYEKEE (reference sequence). V was trimmed by 6 bases and J by 5 bases, leaving 15 bases between them. The CDR3 covers 14 residues. This clonotype originated in a male donor at least 60 years old with stage II squamous cell lung carcinoma. The sample consisted of peripheral blood, taken before any cancer treatment. The rearrangement joins TRBV5-5 to TRBJ1-5, with a weak D call TRBD1 (6 bases). DNA for the CDR3: TGTGCCAGCACCCCAGGGGCCATGGATCAGCCCCAGCATTTT. Its translation is CASTPGAMDQPQHF.